This T cell receptor (beta chain) was retrieved from a study of T cell clones after liver transplantation. Measured with immunoSEQ multiplex PCR; TCRdb has only the in-frame clones, and not every one. The sample records about 50,000 clones, roughly 74% being singletons. This CDR3 comprises 11 residues. Per germline, CDR1 MNHNY and CDR2 SVGAGI (reference sequence). The V end was cut by 6 bases, the J end by 3 bases, with 5 bases between. The sequencing used CD4+ T cells from blood, collected about 56 months after liver transplant. The gene calls are TRBV6-6 and TRBJ1-2; D unclear. The TCR sequence derives from a human patient who received a liver transplant. Some T cells may have originated in the graft donor. This CDR3 reads CASRLHYGYTF. The CDR3 bases are TGTGCCAGCAGGCTACACTATGGCTACACCTTC.